Below, 29 T cell receptor beta chains from the same sample are listed, as sequenced in a study of T-cell memory formation after mild COVID-19. TCRdb reprocessed the 5' RACE reads via MiXCR and lists one record per CDR3 protein. The repertoire holds more than 350,000 distinct CDR3 sequences, with more than 15% as singletons. Sequenced: PBMCs or a T cell subset sorted from them (not recorded which). The receptors shown here come from a man aged 18 to 30 who had mild COVID-19 (a few samples of this study predate the infection). Cell type and time point are not known.

The chain has TRBV12-3 or TRBV12-4 and TRBJ1-6, with unresolved D. V gave up 6 bases and J gave up 8 bases, with 11 bases separating them. The CDR3 runs 13 residues. DNA for the CDR3: TGTGCCAGCAGCCGTTTACTAGATTCACCCCTCCACTTT. Translation: CASSRLLDSPLHF.

This clonotype was counted between two and nine times. For the CDR3, the DNA is TGTGCCAGCAGCTCTGCCGCAAGATACGAGCAGTACGTC. It is translated as CASSSAARYEQYV. This rearrangement joins TRBV7-9 to TRBJ2-7; D gene ambiguous. Deletions cut 4 bases from V and 4 bases from J, with 11 bases between. The germline V gene encodes CDR1 SEHNR and CDR2 FQNEAQ (reference sequence). The CDR3 loop spans 13 amino acids.

This clonotype was detected once. This chain joins TRBV6-6 and TRBJ1-2; possibly TRBD1 for D (6 bases). Germline V gene lookup returns CDR1 MNHNY and CDR2 SVGAGI (reference sequence). V gave up 7 bases and J gave up 0 bases, with 15 bases separating them. The CDR3 is 15 residues long. CDR3 amino acids: CASKEAGDANYGYTF. CDR3 DNA: TGTGCCAGCAAGGAGGCAGGGGACGCTAACTATGGCTACACCTTC.

J is TRBJ2-3 and V is TRBV29-1; 9 bases match TRBD2. V shed 3 bases and J 10 bases; nucleotides not matched to a gene: 5. This CDR3 has 12 residues. Germline lookup yields CDR1 SQVTM and CDR2 ANQGSEA. The CDR3 sequence: CSVDSGSWAQYF. CDR3 sequence (DNA): TGCAGCGTTGATAGCGGGAGTTGGGCGCAGTATTTT.

The sample holds a few counts of this clonotype. V usage is TRBV6-2 or TRBV6-3 and J usage is TRBJ2-1; D possibly matches TRBD1 or TRBD2 (6 bases each). Deletions cut 0 bases from V and 5 bases from J, with 11 bases between. The CDR3 contains 15 residues. CDR1 and CDR2 from the germline V gene are MNHEY and SVGEGT. Written as DNA, the CDR3 is TGTGCCAGCAGTTACTCTTGGGGGGCCCACAATGAGCAGTTCTTC. As protein: CASSYSWGAHNEQFF.

This clonotype was seen more than once but under ten times. J is TRBJ2-1 and V is TRBV5-1; D uncertain. Looked up from germline, CDR1 is SGHRS and CDR2 is YFSETQ. The CDR3 spans 15 residues. V was shortened by 1 base and J by 3 bases, with 11 bases between the two germline ends. The CDR3 sequence is CASSLSRPLYNEQFF. The CDR3 DNA reads as TGCGCCAGCAGCTTGTCTAGACCTCTCTACAATGAGCAGTTCTTC.

In its sample, this clonotype was seen many times. This sequence joins TRBV6-4 and TRBJ2-2, with 9 bases matching TRBD2. The germline V gene encodes CDR1 MRHNA and CDR2 SNTAGT. The CDR3 contains 15 residues. The J segment lost 3 bases and the V segment lost 3 bases, leaving 2 bases of the junction unmatched. The CDR3 here is CASSERGGDTGELFF. The CDR3 bases are TGTGCCAGCAGTGAGCGGGGGGGCGACACCGGGGAGCTGTTTTTT.

This clonotype was seen only a few times. The chain combines TRBV6-1 with TRBJ1-2; tentative D call: TRBD1 (5 bases). CDR1 is MNHNS, CDR2 SASEGT, per germline. Trimming stripped 6 bases from V and 2 bases from J, with 13 bases between. The CDR3 is 14 amino acids. The CDR3 reads CASRDTGRNYGYTF. DNA of the CDR3: TGTGCCAGCAGGGACACCGGGCGAAACTATGGCTACACCTTC.

The chain has TRBV29-1 and TRBJ2-6, with 7 bases lining up with TRBD1. The V gene's germline CDR1 is SQVTM and CDR2 ANQGSEA. This CDR3 comprises 17 residues. The J segment lost 0 bases and the V segment lost 4 bases, leaving 9 bases of the junction unmatched. CDR3 in DNA: TGCAGCGTTGCGCAGGGGGTATCGTACTCTGGGGCCAACGTCCTGACTTTC. The encoded protein is CSVAQGVSYSGANVLTF.

The CDR3, as DNA: TGTGCCAGCAGTTTACCCCCGGTGGCTTTCTTT. Protein: CASSLPPVAFF. The chain joins TRBV12-3 or TRBV12-4 to TRBJ1-1; D unresolved. V was shortened by 2 bases and J by 11 bases, with 9 bases between the two germline ends. This CDR3 is 11 amino acids long.

This clonotype has only a few counts. The chain links TRBV12-3 or TRBV12-4 to TRBJ2-7; TRBD2 might be the D (6 bases). Trimming took off 7 bases at V and 5 bases at J, with 18 bases between the two ends. CDR3 length: 14 amino acids. CDR3 bases: TGTGCCAGCACCTTGGGGTCTAGCGTCGACGAGCAGTACTTC. This sequence encodes CASTLGSSVDEQYF.

V and J are TRBV6-1 and TRBJ1-2; D is possibly TRBD1 (6 bases). Trimming pared 5 bases from V and 8 bases from J, leaving 18 bases between. This CDR3 contains 14 residues. Germline CDR1 and CDR2: MNHNS and SASEGT. This chain's CDR3 is CASSRPGTFVGYTF. For the CDR3, the DNA is TGTGCCAGCAGTAGACCCGGGACATTTGTCGGCTACACCTTC.

The chain combines TRBV5-5 with TRBJ2-1, with D possibly being TRBD1 or TRBD2 (5 bases each). Germline V CDR1 and CDR2: SGHKS, YYEKEE (reference sequence). V lost 3 bases, J lost 0 bases, and 13 bases lay in between. The CDR3 extends over 16 amino acids. The CDR3 protein is CASSSPVRGSYNEQFF. CDR3 nucleotides: TGTGCCAGCAGCTCCCCCGTGAGGGGCTCCTACAATGAGCAGTTCTTC.

The CDR3 DNA reads TGTGCCAGCAGCTTAGAGGAGGGCCAGTACAATGAGCAGTTCTTC. Amino acid sequence: CASSLEEGQYNEQFF. The chain employs TRBV7-3 and TRBJ2-1; tentative D call: TRBD2 (6 bases). CDR1 and CDR2 (germline): SGHTA, FQGTGA. CDR3 length equals 15 residues. V lost 2 bases to trimming and J lost 4 bases, with 12 bases between them. Supplemented by reference TRBV7-3 and TRBJ2-1, the full variable domain reads GAGVSQTPSNKVTEKGKYVELRCDPISGHTALYWYRQSLGQGPEFLIYFQGTGAADDSGLPNDRFFAVRPEGSVSTLKIQRTERGDSAVYLCASSLEEGQYNEQFFGPGTRLTVL.

This chain uses TRBV9 with TRBJ2-2; 8 nucleotides agree with TRBD2. This CDR3 contains 16 residues. CDR1 SGDLS and CDR2 YYNGEE come from the germline V gene. Unmatched junction bases numbered 7, after V lost 0 bases and J lost 6 bases. CDR3 nucleotide sequence: TGTGCCAGCAGCGTAGATTTAAGGCGGGGGGCCGGGGAGCTGTTTTTT. Residues: CASSVDLRRGAGELFF.

This clonotype showed up just a few times. The chain links TRBV9 to TRBJ2-3, with D unresolved. This CDR3 contains 14 residues. The germline CDR1 and CDR2 sequences are SGDLS and YYNGEE. V was shortened by 7 bases and J by 1 base, with 13 bases between the two germline ends. CDR3 sequence: CASSSGKGTDTQYF. As DNA, the CDR3 is TGTGCCAGCTCGTCGGGTAAAGGCACAGATACGCAGTATTTT.

This clonotype appeared a few times. The J gene is TRBJ2-2, the V gene TRBV6-2 or TRBV6-3; 8 bases are a match to TRBD1. The CDR3 has 15 amino acids. Germline-derived CDR1 and CDR2 are MNHEY and SVGEGT. The V gene end was trimmed by 2 bases and the J gene end by 7 bases; junction bases not matched to a gene: 6. This CDR3 is CASSYARGRSGELFF. The CDR3 DNA reads TGTGCCAGCAGTTACGCCAGGGGGCGAAGCGGGGAGCTGTTTTTT.

In this sample, this clonotype turned up a few times. CDR3 in DNA: TGCGCCAGCAGCCAAGGACAGGGGAGGTATGAGCAGTTCTTC. This encodes CASSQGQGRYEQFF. The chain combines TRBV4-1 with TRBJ2-1; 8 bases are a match to TRBD1. V gave up 1 base and J gave up 8 bases; unmatched junction bases: 4. CDR3 length: 14 amino acids. Germline values: CDR1 MGHRA, CDR2 YSYEKL.

This clonotype was detected a few times. The J gene is TRBJ1-4, the V gene TRBV28, with D tentatively TRBD1 (5 bases). Per germline, CDR1 MDHEN and CDR2 SYDVKM. The CDR3 contains 15 residues. V was pared by 7 bases and J by 2 bases, with 14 bases between. The CDR3 nucleotides read TGTGCCAGCACTGTCCAGGGCCGGACTAATGAAAAACTGTTTTTT. Protein product: CASTVQGRTNEKLFF.

In this sample, this clonotype turned up a few times. V gene TRBV27 combines with J gene TRBJ2-7, with D possibly being TRBD1 or TRBD2 (5 bases each). The CDR3 has 15 residues. Germline V lookup: CDR1 MNHEY, CDR2 SMNVEV (reference sequence). V was trimmed by 4 bases and J by 0 bases, leaving 13 bases between them. CDR3 DNA: TGTGCCAGCAGTTCCCCTGCTGGGGGCTCCTACGAGCAGTACTTC. This gives the protein CASSSPAGGSYEQYF.

V usage is TRBV4-1 and J usage is TRBJ2-1; tentatively, D is TRBD2 (5 bases). CDR3 length equals 16 residues. Germline V lookup: CDR1 MGHRA, CDR2 YSYEKL. Trimming took off 1 base at V and 0 bases at J, with 10 bases between the two ends. CDR3 amino acids: CASSQASGSSYNEQFF. DNA of the CDR3: TGCGCCAGCAGCCAAGCAAGCGGTAGCTCCTACAATGAGCAGTTCTTC.

The chain combines TRBV6-5 with TRBJ2-1; D is undetermined. Germline V gene sequence: CDR1 MNHEY, CDR2 SVGAGI. The CDR3 extends over 14 amino acids. Trimming took 0 bases from V and 6 from J, leaving 9 bases between them. CDR3 loop: CASSYSRRINEQFF. The DNA of the CDR3 is TGTGCCAGCAGTTACTCGAGACGCATCAATGAGCAGTTCTTC.

This clonotype has more than one count but fewer than ten. This chain joins TRBV7-9 and TRBJ2-5; D gene unclear. Germline V gene lookup returns CDR1 SEHNR and CDR2 FQNEAQ (reference sequence). With 5 bases removed from V and 0 bases from J, the gap between germline ends came to 16 bases. This CDR3 spans 16 amino acids. CDR3 residues: CASSAPAPRYQETQYF. CDR3 DNA: TGTGCCAGCAGCGCCCCCGCCCCTAGGTACCAAGAGACCCAGTACTTC. Full variable domain (remainder filled in from reference TRBV7-9 and TRBJ2-5): DTGVSQNPRHKITKRGQNVTFRCDPISEHNRLYWYRQTLGQGPEFLTYFQNEAQLEKSRLLSDRFSAERPKGSFSTLEIQRTEQGDSAMYLCASSAPAPRYQETQYFGPGTRLLVL.

The chain combines TRBV5-1 with TRBJ2-2; 8 bases line up with TRBD1. V trimming: 4 bases; J trimming: 4 bases; junction bases outside the gene matches: 9. CDR1 is SGHRS and CDR2 is YFSETQ in the germline V gene. The CDR3 contains 16 residues. CDR3 sequence reads: CASSQPITGGTGELFF. The CDR3 DNA follows: TGCGCCAGCAGCCAACCTATTACAGGGGGCACCGGGGAGCTGTTTTTT.

A few counts support this clonotype. This chain uses TRBV7-2 with TRBJ1-5; TRBD1 matches at 7 bases. The germline gives CDR1 SGHTA, CDR2 FQGNSA. The CDR3 is made up of 15 amino acids. The ends lost 2 bases at V and 7 bases at J; junction bases unmatched: 8. Written as DNA, the CDR3 is TGTGCCAGCAGCTTATATTTGACAGGGAGCCAGCCCCAGCATTTT. It yields the protein CASSLYLTGSQPQHF.

V is TRBV12-3 or TRBV12-4 and J is TRBJ1-5; D might be TRBD1 (5 bases). V was pared by 3 bases and J by 0 bases, with 18 bases between. The CDR3 sequence is 18 residues long. CDR3 sequence: CASSFRDPLGNSNQPQHF. The DNA for the CDR3 is TGTGCCAGCAGTTTCCGGGACCCCCTAGGCAATAGCAATCAGCCCCAGCATTTT.

In this sample, this clonotype turned up a few times. This rearrangement joins TRBV13 to TRBJ2-1, with 13 bases identical to TRBD2. This CDR3 has 16 amino acids. Germline lookup yields CDR1 PRHDT and CDR2 FYEKMQ (reference sequence). With 1 base clipped from V and 8 bases from J, the junction kept 5 bases outside the gene matches. CDR3 in amino acids: CASSLATSGGADEQFF. The CDR3 region has the DNA TGTGCCAGCAGCTTAGCCACTAGCGGGGGGGCTGATGAGCAGTTCTTC.

V usage is TRBV7-2 and J usage is TRBJ2-5, with 8 nucleotides matching TRBD2. V dropped 5 bases and J dropped 10; count of bases not matched to a gene: 6. Germline lookup yields CDR1 SGHTA and CDR2 FQGNSA. This CDR3 spans 12 amino acids. The CDR3 loop reads CASSASGSDQYF. In DNA, the CDR3 is TGTGCCAGCAGCGCTAGCGGGTCGGACCAGTACTTC.

The chain combines TRBV6-2 or TRBV6-3 with TRBJ2-1; 8 nucleotides line up with TRBD1. Germline V CDR1 and CDR2: MNHEY, SVGEGT. V was pared by 6 bases and J by 0 bases, with 4 bases of the junction left unmatched. This CDR3 region has 15 residues. CDR3 nucleotide sequence: TGTGCCAGCAGCTCGGACAGGGCCTCCTACAATGAGCAGTTCTTC. Amino acid sequence: CASSSDRASYNEQFF.